The 21 T cell receptor beta chains in this list originate from one sample, sequenced in a study of blood T cell repertoires in COVID-19. Clones were read by immunoSEQ multiplex PCR, and TCRdb kept only the in-frame ones, dropping some. The profile shows some 240,000 clones, around 90% of them singletons. Sample: peripheral blood. The source of these receptors is a woman in her sixties with COVID-19, enrolled during active disease.

This clone was counted between two and nine times. The chain has TRBV12-5 and TRBJ2-3; the match to TRBD1 covers 8 bases. CDR3 length: 14 residues. Unmatched junction bases numbered 5, after V lost 5 bases and J lost 4 bases. Germline CDR1 and CDR2: LGHNT and FRNRAP. CDR3 residues: CASGPGTGPDTQYF. As DNA, the CDR3 is TGTGCTAGTGGTCCGGGGACAGGACCAGATACGCAGTATTTT.

This chain joins TRBV18 and TRBJ1-5, with TRBD1 as a possible D gene (6 bases). Trimming took 5 bases from V and 6 from J, leaving 17 bases between them. The CDR3 has 15 residues. Per the germline V gene, CDR1 is KGHSH and CDR2 is LQKENI. CDR3 amino acids: CASSGTQGGGQPQHF. CDR3 bases: TGTGCCAGCTCAGGTACACAGGGCGGAGGTCAGCCCCAGCATTTT. Full variable domain (outside the CDR3, taken from reference TRBV18 and TRBJ1-5): NAGVMQNPRHLVRRRGQEARLRCSPMKGHSHVYWYRQLPEEGLKFMVYLQKENIIDESGMPKERFSAEFPKEGPSILRIQQVVRGDSAAYFCASSGTQGGGQPQHFGDGTRLSIL.

The chain has TRBV6-5 and TRBJ2-7; possibly TRBD2 for D (5 bases). CDR1 is MNHEY, CDR2 SVGAGI, per germline. Trimming took 7 bases from V and 0 from J, leaving 7 bases between them. The CDR3 totals 12 residues. In DNA, the CDR3 is TGTGCCAGCAAGCGGACCTCCTACGAGCAGTACTTC. Translated, it gives CASKRTSYEQYF.

This clone has a single count. The chain links TRBV7-9 to TRBJ2-1; TRBD2 agrees at 7 bases. The CDR3 has 14 amino acids. Germline loops: CDR1 SEHNR, CDR2 FQNEAQ (reference sequence). Germline trimming cut 1 base from V and 8 bases from J; bases unmatched to any gene: 5. CDR3 amino acids: CASSLGEGPYEQFF. CDR3 DNA: TGTGCCAGCAGCTTAGGGGAGGGACCCTATGAGCAGTTCTTC.

This sequence joins TRBV5-4 and TRBJ1-3; no clear D gene. Trimming pared 0 bases from V and 0 bases from J, leaving 16 bases between. Germline V gene sequence: CDR1 SGHNT, CDR2 YYREEE (reference sequence). This CDR3 has 18 residues. CDR3 in amino acids: CASSLGRSQPPSGNTIYF. Here the CDR3 DNA reads TGTGCCAGCAGCTTGGGTAGGAGCCAACCTCCCTCTGGAAACACCATATATTTT.

The chain couples TRBV7-8 to TRBJ1-1; the D gene is possibly TRBD1 (6 bases). CDR3 length: 18 amino acids. The germline CDR1 and CDR2 sequences are SGHVS and FQNEAQ. V lost 5 bases, J lost 1 base, and 23 bases lay in between. The CDR3 loop is CASSPRAGVGVTNTEAFF. In DNA form, the CDR3 reads TGTGCCAGCAGCCCCCGAGCAGGGGTCGGGGTGACGAACACTGAAGCTTTCTTT. The variable domain in full, with the rest retrieved from reference TRBV7-8 and TRBJ1-1, is GAGVSQSPRYKVAKRGQDVALRCDPISGHVSLFWYQQALGQGPEFLTYFQNEAQLDKSGLPSDRFFAERPEGSVSTLKIQRTQQEDSAVYLCASSPRAGVGVTNTEAFFGQGTRLTVV.

The chain has TRBV30 and TRBJ1-2, with D perhaps TRBD1 (6 bases). The length of the CDR3 is 14 residues. Germline CDR1 and CDR2: GTSNPN and SVGIG (reference sequence). V was clipped by 0 bases and J by 8 bases, with 16 bases between them. The CDR3 DNA follows: TGTGCCTGGAGTGTACGCAGGGGTGTGCTGGGCTACACCTTC. Amino acids: CAWSVRRGVLGYTF.

This clone was seen once. The V gene is TRBV3-1 (or the pseudogene TRBV3-2), the J gene TRBJ1-2, with 11 bases fitting TRBD1. V was clipped by 6 bases and J by 6 bases; unmatched bases: 9. Germline CDR1 and CDR2: LGHDT and YNNKEL (reference sequence). This CDR3 has 15 amino acids. In DNA form, the CDR3 reads TGTGCCAGCAGTAACGGACAGGGGGCGCTTGATGGCTACACCTTC. Its translation is CASSNGQGALDGYTF.

V usage is TRBV7-2 and J usage is TRBJ1-2; 8 bases match TRBD1. The V gene's germline CDR1 is SGHTA and CDR2 FQGNSA. J lost 4 bases, V lost 2 bases, and 6 bases had no gene match. This CDR3 has 15 amino acids. CDR3 residues: CASSLTDREVYGYTF. For the CDR3, the DNA is TGTGCCAGCAGCTTAACGGACAGGGAAGTCTATGGCTACACCTTC. Based on the CDR3 plus reference TRBV7-2 and TRBJ1-2, the full variable domain is GAGVSQSPSNKVTEKGKDVELRCDPISGHTALYWYRQSLGQGLEFLIYFQGNSAPDKSGLPSDRFSAERTGGSVSTLTIQRTQQEDSAVYLCASSLTDREVYGYTFGSGTRLTVV.

The table lists this clone with a few counts. V gene TRBV6-6 combines with J gene TRBJ1-1; D may be TRBD1 (6 bases). The V end was cut by 7 bases, the J end by 3 bases, with 12 bases between. This CDR3 has 13 residues. Germline CDR1 and CDR2: MNHNY and SVGAGI (reference sequence). CDR3 bases: TGTGCCAGCACCTTAGGGGGGGACACTGAAGCTTTCTTT. Protein product: CASTLGGDTEAFF.

The chain carries TRBV19 and TRBJ1-3, with 7 bases fitting TRBD1. The V and J ends lost 5 bases and 2 bases, in that order; junction bases with no gene match: 3. The CDR3 totals 14 residues. The germline V gene has CDR1 LNHDA and CDR2 SQIVND (reference sequence). CDR3 in amino acids: CASSPGTAGNTIYF. As DNA, the CDR3 is TGTGCCAGTAGTCCCGGGACAGCTGGAAACACCATATATTTT.

The V gene is TRBV7-2, the J gene TRBJ1-3; 9 nucleotides align to TRBD1. Looked up from germline, CDR1 is SGHTA and CDR2 is FQGNSA. The trim removed 5 bases at V and 2 bases at J, leaving 7 bases unmatched. This CDR3 comprises 16 residues. The CDR3 DNA reads TGTGCCAGCAGCCCCAGAAGGACAGGGGCTGGAAACACCATATATTTT. Its translation: CASSPRRTGAGNTIYF.

In nucleotides, the CDR3 is TGTGCCAGTAGTTTCCCGGACAATGAGCAGTTCTTC. Translation: CASSFPDNEQFF. V and J are TRBV19 and TRBJ2-1; D is uncertain. Trimming pared 5 bases from V and 5 bases from J, leaving 7 bases between. The CDR3 sequence is 12 residues long. CDR1 and CDR2 from the germline V gene are LNHDA and SQIVND (reference sequence).

The chain joins TRBV4-3 to TRBJ1-6, with D maybe TRBD1 (5 bases). The CDR3 length is 15 residues. Between the trimmed V and J ends, which lost 0 bases and 9 bases, there was a span of 12 bases. CDR1 and CDR2 (germline): LGHNA, YSLEER. The CDR3 is CASSQDIRDTSPLHF. In nucleotides, the CDR3 is TGCGCCAGCAGCCAAGATATCAGGGATACTTCACCCCTCCACTTT.

The V and J genes are TRBV7-9 and TRBJ1-3, with TRBD1 matching 8 bases. There are 15 residues in the CDR3. The ends lost 1 base at V and 5 bases at J; junction bases unmatched: 4. Per germline, CDR1 SEHNR and CDR2 FQNEAQ (reference sequence). The CDR3 protein is CASSLDRRGRNTIYF. DNA for the CDR3: TGTGCCAGCAGCTTAGATCGCAGGGGGCGAAACACCATATATTTT.

The J gene is TRBJ2-3, the V gene TRBV29-1, with 8 nucleotides matching TRBD1. V trimming: 6 bases; J trimming: 9 bases; junction bases outside the gene matches: 11. The CDR3 loop spans 13 amino acids. Germline CDR1 is SQVTM and CDR2 is ANQGSEA. CDR3 loop: CSVLRQGMGTQYF. The CDR3 DNA is TGCAGCGTCCTCCGACAGGGGATGGGGACGCAGTATTTT.

A single count supports this clone. The chain combines TRBV7-2 with TRBJ2-1, with TRBD2 matching over 10 bases. The CDR3 covers 18 residues. V lost 3 bases and J lost 7; bases outside the gene matches: 15. The germline gives CDR1 SGHTA, CDR2 FQGNSA. The CDR3 here is CASSFERGSGGAENEQFF. CDR3 in DNA: TGTGCCAGCAGCTTCGAGCGGGGGAGCGGGGGGGCCGAGAATGAGCAGTTCTTC.

This chain uses TRBV5-1 with TRBJ1-1; no clear D. V lost 0 bases and J 6 bases, leaving 12 bases between the germline ends. Per the germline V gene, CDR1 is SGHRS and CDR2 is YFSETQ. The CDR3 loop spans 14 amino acids. CDR3 sequence reads: CASSLELFTAEAFF. As DNA, the CDR3 is TGCGCCAGCAGCTTGGAGCTCTTCACAGCTGAAGCTTTCTTT. Looking up the rest from reference TRBV5-1 and TRBJ1-1 gives the full variable domain: KAGVTQTPRYLIKTRGQQVTLSCSPISGHRSVSWYQQTPGQGLQFLFEYFSETQRNKGNFPGRFSGRQFSNSRSEMNVSTLELGDSALYLCASSLELFTAEAFFGQGTRLTVV.

The chain combines TRBV19 with TRBJ1-4; D remains unclear. The CDR3 extends over 15 amino acids. Trimming shortened V by 4 bases and J by 7 bases, and 16 bases separated the two germline ends. CDR1 LNHDA and CDR2 SQIVND come from the germline V gene (reference sequence). DNA of the CDR3: TGTGCCAGTAGTAAAGCAGCGGCTAATGGTGAAAAACTGTTTTTT. As protein: CASSKAAANGEKLFF.

The gene calls are TRBV12-3 or TRBV12-4 and TRBJ1-2; tentative D call: TRBD1 (6 bases). This CDR3 spans 12 amino acids. V lost 5 bases and J lost 8, with 12 bases in between. CDR3 nucleotides: TGTGCCAGCAGTACCCCAGGGGACGGCTACACCTTC. Translation: CASSTPGDGYTF.

This chain connects TRBV5-4 to TRBJ2-1, with 8 nucleotides matching TRBD1. Germline CDR1 and CDR2: SGHNT and YYREEE (reference sequence). The CDR3 has 14 amino acids. V gave up 5 bases and J gave up 5 bases; unmatched junction bases: 6. The CDR3 DNA is TGTGCCAGCAGTTCAGGGGGCTGGGACAATGAGCAGTTCTTC. Protein product: CASSSGGWDNEQFF. The full variable domain, its missing parts supplied by reference TRBV5-4 and TRBJ2-1, is ETGVTQSPTHLIKTRGQQVTLRCSSQSGHNTVSWYQQALGQGPQFIFQYYREEENGRGNFPPRFSGLQFPNYSSELNVNALELDDSALYLCASSSGGWDNEQFFGPGTRLTVL.